This T cell receptor beta chain was observed in a study of blood T cells in healthy people across ages. On the study more broadly: About one barcoded beta molecule per two T cells came from capture by template switching.

Primers used in a second PCR of about 6 to 11 cycles were a sample-barcoded 5' primer and a J-beta primer mix. TCRdb analysed the 5' RACE reads with MiXCR anew, one entry per CDR3 protein. The repertoire has just over 800,000 distinct CDR3 sequences, around 68% of them found once; the top ten carry approximately 30%. There are 16 residues in the CDR3. The germline gives CDR1 LGHNA, CDR2 YSLEER. V gave up 1 base and J gave up 4 bases; unmatched junction bases: 4. The clonotype originates from a man younger than 40 in good health. The rearrangement uses TRBV4-3 and TRBJ1-4; 9 nucleotides agree with TRBD1. Sequencing was done on a sample of blood. This CDR3 is CASSQGTGADNEKLFF. As DNA, the CDR3 is TGCGCCAGCAGCCAAGGGACAGGGGCGGATAATGAAAAACTGTTTTTT.